This TCR beta chain was captured by sequencing in a study of molecular identifiers for immune sequencing clone quantification (dated by TCRdb to between 2017 and 2018). The study in broad terms: For a replicate experiment, RNA from approximately 20,000 or 98,000 naive CD8 T cells was divided into five aliquots, and four of the five aliquots were sequenced. The study was a methods study using CD8 T cells to benchmark molecular-identifier clustering-based TCR repertoire sequencing (MIDCIRS) and TCR RNA copy counting.

The receptor library was made with PCR. The reads were generated on an Illumina HiSeq 4000. Bulk TCR libraries were prepared as previously described, using TCR primers listed in Table S5. Purification of total RNA was performed with the Qiagen AllPrep DNA/RNA kit. Before analysis, reads from multiple sequencing runs of the same library were pooled. Turning to the authors' computational methods: Only reads with exact TCR constant sequence were kept, trimmed to 150 nt, and grouped by their 12-nt molecular barcodes. Reads within each barcode group were sub-clustered using a 15% Levenshtein threshold, and quality-weighted consensus sequences were constructed for each RNA molecule. Non-functional sequences were filtered out, along with any lower-count sequence sitting one edit away from another sequence. Based on a fit of two negative binomial distributions, barcode sub-clusters having less than 20% of the maximum read count were discarded. Starting from the raw public reads, TCRdb applied fastp trimming at Q25, assembled clones with MiXCR and retained in-frame beta chains. Merged by CDR3 protein, the rows form single entries marked with the most common genes and DNA. These V and J calls originate from TCRdb's pipeline instead of the authors' own analysis. The table for this sample lists hundreds of thousands of distinct CDR3 sequences; about 20% of them were counted only once. The top ten hold around 0.86% of the sample.

The investigation overall reported the following: The naive libraries included spiked-in Jurkat TCR RNA (more than nine copies' worth), and this Jurkat TCR RNA is not part of the donor repertoire. When barcode sub-clustering was left out, chimeric consensus sequences inflated TCR diversity, with chimeras reaching as high as 47%. Roughly 3 recovered TCR RNA copies per cell were obtained by modeling, versus about 9 by digital PCR, implying a capture efficiency of about 30%. Highly expanded clone sizes could be underestimated because identical TCR molecules may share a barcode. In CMV-specific effector cells, clones with more than 20 RNA copies accounted for over 97% of molecules, whereas in naive cells such clones accounted for under 1%. Spiked-in Jurkat TCR RNA equal to a single cell's worth was reported to be detectable even within one million naive CD8 T cells.

The V and J ends are trimmed by 5 bases and 5 bases, leaving 21 bases between them. The CDR3, cysteine through phenylalanine, is 16 amino acids long. Only the CDR3 part of the read is kept: 48 bases, read in frame from the first base. Libraries of naive CD8 T cells were generated from about 20,000 to 1,000,000 sorted cells, with 10%, 30% or 50% of the purified RNA used. Naive CD8 T cells were FACS-sorted as CD8+CD4-CCR7+CD45RA+ on a BD FACSAria II into RLT Plus buffer. Detection sensitivity was tested by spiking Jurkat RNA equal to around 11 TCR copies' worth into samples containing about 19,000-1,000,000 naive CD8 T cells. CD8 T cells were enriched with RosetteSep CD8+ T Cell Enrichment Cocktail and Ficoll-Paque, followed by ACK red cell lysis. This clonotype was counted a single time. It has no known antigen specificity. No qualities accompany the bases; no much larger clone lies one base away. A single read is weak support.

The origin of this receptor is a human donor in good health. Some libraries in this study had Jurkat cell RNA spiked in. Sequenced input: naive CD8+ T cells from blood, with Jurkat cell RNA spiked in. The cell subset or site label on this specimen signifies: FACS-sorted CD8+CD4-CCR7+CD45RA+ naive T cells. The chain is made from TRBV12-3 or TRBV12-4 and TRBJ2-5, with the D gene too uncertain to name. The CDR3 loop reads CASSGSGTSLRETQYF. The DNA sequence is TGTGCCAGCAGTGGCTCCGGTACATCTCTAAGGGAGACCCAGTACTTC.